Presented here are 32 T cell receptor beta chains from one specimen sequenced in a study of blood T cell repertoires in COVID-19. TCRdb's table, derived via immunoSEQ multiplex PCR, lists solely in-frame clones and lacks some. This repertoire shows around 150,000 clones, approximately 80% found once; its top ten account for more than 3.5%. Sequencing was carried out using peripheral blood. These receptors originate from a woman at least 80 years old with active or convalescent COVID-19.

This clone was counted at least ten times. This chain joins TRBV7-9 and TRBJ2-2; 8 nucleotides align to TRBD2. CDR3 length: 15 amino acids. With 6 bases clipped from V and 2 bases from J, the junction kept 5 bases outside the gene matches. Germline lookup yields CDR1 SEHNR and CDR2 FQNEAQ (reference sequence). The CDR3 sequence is CASRSGGANTGELFF. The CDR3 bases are TGTGCCAGCAGAAGCGGGGGAGCTAACACCGGGGAGCTGTTTTTT.

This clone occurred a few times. The CDR3 sequence is CASSIGGEGLVYGYTF. CDR3 DNA: TGTGCCAGCAGCATAGGGGGGGAGGGACTGGTCTATGGCTACACCTTC. The V gene is TRBV3-1 (or the pseudogene TRBV3-2), the J gene TRBJ1-2, with D maybe TRBD1 (6 bases). The CDR3 contains 16 residues. Germline values: CDR1 LGHDT, CDR2 YNNKEL (reference sequence). The V end lost 5 bases, the J end lost 4 bases, and 20 bases lay between the germline ends.

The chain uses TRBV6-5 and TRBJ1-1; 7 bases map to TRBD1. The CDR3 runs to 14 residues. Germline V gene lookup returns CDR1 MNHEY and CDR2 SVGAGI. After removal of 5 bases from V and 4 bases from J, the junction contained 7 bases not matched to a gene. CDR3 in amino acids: CASSRQGGGTEAFF. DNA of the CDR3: TGTGCCAGCAGTCGACAGGGTGGAGGCACTGAAGCTTTCTTT.

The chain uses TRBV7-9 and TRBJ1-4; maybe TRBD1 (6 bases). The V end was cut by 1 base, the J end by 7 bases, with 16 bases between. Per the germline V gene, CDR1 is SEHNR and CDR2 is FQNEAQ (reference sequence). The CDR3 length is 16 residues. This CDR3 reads CASSLGVSGGLEKLFF. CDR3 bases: TGTGCCAGCAGCTTAGGGGTCTCTGGGGGCCTTGAAAAACTGTTTTTT.

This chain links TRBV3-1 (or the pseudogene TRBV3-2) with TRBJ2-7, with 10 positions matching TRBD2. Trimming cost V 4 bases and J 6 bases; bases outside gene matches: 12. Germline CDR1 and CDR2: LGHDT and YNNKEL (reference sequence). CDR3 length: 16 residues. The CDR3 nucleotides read TGTGCCAGCAGCCCATATCAACTAGCGGGGTCCACCGAGCAGTACTTC. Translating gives CASSPYQLAGSTEQYF.

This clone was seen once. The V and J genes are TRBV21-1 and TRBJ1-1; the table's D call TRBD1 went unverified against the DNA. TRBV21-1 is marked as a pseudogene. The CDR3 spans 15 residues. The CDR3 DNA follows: TGTGCCAGCAGCAATAGTTGGACAGGGTACACTGAAGCTTTCTTT. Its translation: CASSNSWTGYTEAFF.

As DNA, the CDR3 is TGCGCCAGCAGCTTGGATAGCCGTAATGAAAAACTGTTTTTT. It translates to CASSLDSRNEKLFF. This chain joins TRBV5-1 and TRBJ1-4; D ambiguous. This CDR3 is built from 14 residues. Germline-derived CDR1 and CDR2 are SGHRS and YFSETQ. Trimming pared 0 bases from V and 4 bases from J, leaving 7 bases between.

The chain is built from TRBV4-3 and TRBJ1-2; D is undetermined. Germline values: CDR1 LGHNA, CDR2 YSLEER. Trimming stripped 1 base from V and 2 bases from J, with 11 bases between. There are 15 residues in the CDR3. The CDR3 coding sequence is TGCGCCAGCAGCCAAGGGCACAGCGGAAACTATGGCTACACCTTC. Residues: CASSQGHSGNYGYTF.

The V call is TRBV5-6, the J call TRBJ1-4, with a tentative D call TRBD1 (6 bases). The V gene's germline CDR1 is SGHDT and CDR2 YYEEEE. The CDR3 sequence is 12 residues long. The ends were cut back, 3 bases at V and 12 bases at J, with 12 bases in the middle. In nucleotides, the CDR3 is TGTGCCAGCAGCTACCCACAGGGCCAACTGTTTTTT. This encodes CASSYPQGQLFF.

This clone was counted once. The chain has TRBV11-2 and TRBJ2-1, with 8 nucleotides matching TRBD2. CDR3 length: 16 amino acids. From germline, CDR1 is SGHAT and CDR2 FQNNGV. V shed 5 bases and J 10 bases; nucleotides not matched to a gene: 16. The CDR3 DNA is TGTGCCAGCAGCGAGCGCGGGGGGAGAATCCTCCACGAGCAGTTCTTC. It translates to CASSERGGRILHEQFF.

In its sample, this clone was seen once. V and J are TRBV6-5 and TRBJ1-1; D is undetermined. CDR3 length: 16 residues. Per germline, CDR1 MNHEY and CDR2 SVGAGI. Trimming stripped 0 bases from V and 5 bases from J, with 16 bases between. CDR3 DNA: TGTGCCAGCAGTTACTCCAATCGCGGATTGTGGACTGAAGCTTTCTTT. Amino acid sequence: CASSYSNRGLWTEAFF.

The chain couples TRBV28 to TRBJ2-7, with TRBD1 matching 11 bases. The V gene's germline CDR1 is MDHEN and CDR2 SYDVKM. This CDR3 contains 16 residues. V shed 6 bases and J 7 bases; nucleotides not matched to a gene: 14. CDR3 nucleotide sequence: TGTGCCAGCAGCAGAACCGGGACAGGGGGTTCTGGGGAGCAGTACTTC. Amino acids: CASSRTGTGGSGEQYF.

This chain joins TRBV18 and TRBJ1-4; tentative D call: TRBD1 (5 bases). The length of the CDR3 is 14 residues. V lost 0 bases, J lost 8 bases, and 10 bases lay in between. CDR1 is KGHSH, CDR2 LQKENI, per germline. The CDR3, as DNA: TGTGCCAGCTCACCACCCGGACAATGGGAAAAACTGTTTTTT. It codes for CASSPPGQWEKLFF.

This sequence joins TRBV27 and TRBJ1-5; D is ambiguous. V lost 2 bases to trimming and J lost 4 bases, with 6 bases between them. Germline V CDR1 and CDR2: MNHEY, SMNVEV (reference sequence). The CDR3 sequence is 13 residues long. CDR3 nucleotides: TGTGCCAGCAGTTTAGTACAAAATCAGCCCCAGCATTTT. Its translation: CASSLVQNQPQHF.

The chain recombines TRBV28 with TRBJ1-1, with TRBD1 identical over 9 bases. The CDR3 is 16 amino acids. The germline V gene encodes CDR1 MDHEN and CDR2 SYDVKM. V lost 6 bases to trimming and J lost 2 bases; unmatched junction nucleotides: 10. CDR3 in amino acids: CASRELQGAGNTEAFF. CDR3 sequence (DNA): TGTGCCAGCAGAGAACTACAGGGGGCGGGTAACACTGAAGCTTTCTTT.

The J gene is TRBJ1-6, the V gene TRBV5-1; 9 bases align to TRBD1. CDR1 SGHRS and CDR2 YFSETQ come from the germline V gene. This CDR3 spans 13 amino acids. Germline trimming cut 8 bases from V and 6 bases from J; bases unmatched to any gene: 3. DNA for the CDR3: TGCGCCAGTGGACAGGGGAGTAATTCACCCCTCCACTTT. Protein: CASGQGSNSPLHF. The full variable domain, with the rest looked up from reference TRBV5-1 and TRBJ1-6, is KAGVTQTPRYLIKTRGQQVTLSCSPISGHRSVSWYQQTPGQGLQFLFEYFSETQRNKGNFPGRFSGRQFSNSRSEMNVSTLELGDSALYLCASGQGSNSPLHFGNGTRLTVT.

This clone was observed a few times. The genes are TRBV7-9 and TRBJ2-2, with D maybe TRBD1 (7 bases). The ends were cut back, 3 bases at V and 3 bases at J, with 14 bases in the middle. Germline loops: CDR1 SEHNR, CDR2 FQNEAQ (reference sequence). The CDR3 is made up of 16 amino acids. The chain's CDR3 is CASSLRQGGDTGELFF. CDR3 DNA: TGTGCCAGCAGCTTGCGACAGGGAGGCGACACCGGGGAGCTGTTTTTT.

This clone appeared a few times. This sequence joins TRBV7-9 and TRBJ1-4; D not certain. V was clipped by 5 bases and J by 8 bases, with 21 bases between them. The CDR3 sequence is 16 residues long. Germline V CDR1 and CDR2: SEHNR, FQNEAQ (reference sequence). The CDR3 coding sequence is TGTGCCAGCAGCCCGTCCTTGGGGAATCGGGAAGAAAAACTGTTTTTT. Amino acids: CASSPSLGNREEKLFF. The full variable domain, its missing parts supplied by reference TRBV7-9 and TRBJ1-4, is DTGVSQNPRHKITKRGQNVTFRCDPISEHNRLYWYRQTLGQGPEFLTYFQNEAQLEKSRLLSDRFSAERPKGSFSTLEIQRTEQGDSAMYLCASSPSLGNREEKLFFGSGTQLSVL.

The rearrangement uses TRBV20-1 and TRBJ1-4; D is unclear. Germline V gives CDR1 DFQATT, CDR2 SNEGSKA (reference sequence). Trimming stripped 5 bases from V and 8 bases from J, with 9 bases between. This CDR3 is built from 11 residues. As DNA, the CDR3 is TGCAGTGCTCGGGGTCCAGAAAAACTGTTTTTT. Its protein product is CSARGPEKLFF.

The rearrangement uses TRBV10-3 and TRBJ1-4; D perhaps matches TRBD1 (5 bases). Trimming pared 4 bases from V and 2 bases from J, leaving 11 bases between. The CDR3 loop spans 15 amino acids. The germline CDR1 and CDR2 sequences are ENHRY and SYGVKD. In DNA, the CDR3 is TGTGCCATCAGTGCCCAGTCAGGGACTAATGAAAAACTGTTTTTT. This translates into CAISAQSGTNEKLFF.

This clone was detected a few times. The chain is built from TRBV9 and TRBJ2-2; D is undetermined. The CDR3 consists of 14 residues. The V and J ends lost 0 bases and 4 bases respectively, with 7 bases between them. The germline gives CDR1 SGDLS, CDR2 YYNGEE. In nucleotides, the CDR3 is TGTGCCAGCAGCGTAGTTCTGAGCACCGGGGAGCTGTTTTTT. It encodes CASSVVLSTGELFF.

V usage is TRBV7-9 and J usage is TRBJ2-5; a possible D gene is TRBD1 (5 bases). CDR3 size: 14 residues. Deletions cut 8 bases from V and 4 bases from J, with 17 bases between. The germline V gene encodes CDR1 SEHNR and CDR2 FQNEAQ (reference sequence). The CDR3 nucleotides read TGTGCCAGCGAGCTTAGTACAAGGGGAGAGACCCAGTACTTC. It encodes CASELSTRGETQYF.

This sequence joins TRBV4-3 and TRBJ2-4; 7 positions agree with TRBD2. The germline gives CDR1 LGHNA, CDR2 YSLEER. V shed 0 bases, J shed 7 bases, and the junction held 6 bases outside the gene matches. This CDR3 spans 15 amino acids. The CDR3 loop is CASSQEYRGVNIQYF. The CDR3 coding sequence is TGCGCCAGCAGCCAAGAGTATCGGGGGGTGAACATTCAGTACTTC.

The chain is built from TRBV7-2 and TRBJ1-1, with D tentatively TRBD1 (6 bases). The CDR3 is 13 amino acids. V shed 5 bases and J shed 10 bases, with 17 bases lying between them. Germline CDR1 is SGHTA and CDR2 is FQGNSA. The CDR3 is CASSINRVSGAFF. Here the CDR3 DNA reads TGTGCCAGCAGCATCAACAGGGTTTCGGGAGCTTTCTTT.

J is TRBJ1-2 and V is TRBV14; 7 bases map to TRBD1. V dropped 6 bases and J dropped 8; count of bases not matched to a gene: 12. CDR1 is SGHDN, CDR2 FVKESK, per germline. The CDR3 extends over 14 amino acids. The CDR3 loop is CASRQQGHRDGYTF. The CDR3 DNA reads TGTGCCAGCAGGCAACAGGGGCACAGGGACGGCTACACCTTC.

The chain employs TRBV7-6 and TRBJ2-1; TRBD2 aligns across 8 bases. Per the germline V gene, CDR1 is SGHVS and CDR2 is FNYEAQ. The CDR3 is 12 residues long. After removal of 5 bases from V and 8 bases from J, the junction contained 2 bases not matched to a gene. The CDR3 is CASSASGHEQFF. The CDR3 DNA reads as TGTGCCAGCAGCGCTAGCGGGCATGAGCAGTTCTTC.

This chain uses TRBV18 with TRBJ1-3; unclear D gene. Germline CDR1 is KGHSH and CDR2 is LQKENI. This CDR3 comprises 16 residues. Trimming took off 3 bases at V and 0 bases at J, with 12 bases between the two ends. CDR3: CASSPGAGSSGNTIYF. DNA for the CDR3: TGTGCCAGCTCACCGGGCGCCGGGAGCTCTGGAAACACCATATATTTT.

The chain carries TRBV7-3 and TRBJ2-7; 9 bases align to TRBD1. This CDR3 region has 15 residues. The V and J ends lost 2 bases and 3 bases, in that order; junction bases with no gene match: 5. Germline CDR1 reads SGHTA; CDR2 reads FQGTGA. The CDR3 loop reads CASSLDGTGNYEQYF. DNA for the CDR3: TGTGCCAGCAGCTTAGATGGGACAGGGAACTACGAGCAGTACTTC.

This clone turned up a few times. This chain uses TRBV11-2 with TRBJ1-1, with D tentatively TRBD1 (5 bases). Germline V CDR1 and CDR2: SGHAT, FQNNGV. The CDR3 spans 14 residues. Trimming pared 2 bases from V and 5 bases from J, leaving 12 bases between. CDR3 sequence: CASSLLGAQTEAFF. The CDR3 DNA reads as TGTGCCAGCAGCTTATTAGGGGCGCAGACTGAAGCTTTCTTT.

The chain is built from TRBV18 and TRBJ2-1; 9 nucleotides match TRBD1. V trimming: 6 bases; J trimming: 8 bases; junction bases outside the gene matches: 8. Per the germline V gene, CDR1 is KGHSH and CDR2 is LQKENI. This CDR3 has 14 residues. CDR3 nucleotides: TGTGCCAGCTCGACGACAGGGGGGACTGATGAGCAGTTCTTC. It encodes CASSTTGGTDEQFF.

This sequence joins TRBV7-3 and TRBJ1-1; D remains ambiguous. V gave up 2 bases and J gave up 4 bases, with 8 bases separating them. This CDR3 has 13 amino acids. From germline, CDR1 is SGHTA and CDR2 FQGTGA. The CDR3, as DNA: TGTGCCAGCAGCTTATTTGAGAGCACTGAAGCTTTCTTT. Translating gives CASSLFESTEAFF.

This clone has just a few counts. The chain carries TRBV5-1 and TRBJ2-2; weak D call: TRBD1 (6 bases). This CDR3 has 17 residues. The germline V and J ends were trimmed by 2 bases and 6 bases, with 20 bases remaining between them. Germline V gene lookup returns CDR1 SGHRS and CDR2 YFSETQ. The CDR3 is CASSLQGHQSNAGELFF. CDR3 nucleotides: TGCGCCAGCAGCTTACAGGGACACCAAAGTAATGCCGGGGAGCTGTTTTTT.